At least ten counts were recorded for the clone carrying this T cell receptor (beta chain). The target antigen is unknown. The germline gives CDR1 SGHTA, CDR2 FQGTGA. The CDR3 contains 16 residues. V trimming: 1 base; J trimming: 5 bases; junction bases outside the gene matches: 7. The sample originates from a study of T-cell reconstitution after alpha-beta-depleted transplantation in children. Broader study findings: Recipient T cells and thymic progenitors that survived gave rise to the high TCRbeta diversity observed at day 60 in some patients. The authors attributed T-cell counts and diversity one year after transplant mostly to newly produced T cells. Expanded graft clones, several hundred of them, were reportedly the source of alpha-beta T cells about two months after transplant.

Unique molecular identifiers were used in preparing the TCRbeta library. TCRdb analysed the PCR reads with MiXCR anew, one entry per CDR3 protein. The sample has approximately 300,000 distinct CDR3 sequences, approximately 10% seen once. The V gene is TRBV7-3, the J gene TRBJ2-2, with 7 bases that match TRBD1. The sequence derives from a male patient aged 2-15 years who had a stem cell transplant for chronic granulomatous disease, so the T cells may come from the graft donor. The material sequenced was peripheral blood, taken 180 days after TCRalphabeta/CD19-depleted stem cell transplant. The CDR3 DNA is TGTGCCAGCAGCTTAATGGGGACAGCCAAAACCGGGGAGCTGTTTTTT. Its protein is CASSLMGTAKTGELFF.